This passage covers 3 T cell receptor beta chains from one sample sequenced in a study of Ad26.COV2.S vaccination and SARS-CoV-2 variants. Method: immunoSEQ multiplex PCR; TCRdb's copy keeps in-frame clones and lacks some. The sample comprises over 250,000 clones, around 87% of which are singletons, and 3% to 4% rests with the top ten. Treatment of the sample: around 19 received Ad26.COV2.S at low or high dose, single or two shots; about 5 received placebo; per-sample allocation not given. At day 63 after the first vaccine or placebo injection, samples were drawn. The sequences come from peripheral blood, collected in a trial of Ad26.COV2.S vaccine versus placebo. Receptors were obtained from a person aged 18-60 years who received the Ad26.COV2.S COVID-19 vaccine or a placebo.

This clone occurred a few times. The CDR3 DNA is TGTGCCAGCAGCGTAGCTTCGGTGAACACTGAAGCTTTCTTT. Protein sequence: CASSVASVNTEAFF. The chain employs TRBV9 and TRBJ1-1; unclear D gene. CDR1 SGDLS and CDR2 YYNGEE come from the germline V gene. Between the trimmed V and J ends, which lost 0 bases and 0 bases, there was a span of 6 bases. The CDR3 contains 14 residues.

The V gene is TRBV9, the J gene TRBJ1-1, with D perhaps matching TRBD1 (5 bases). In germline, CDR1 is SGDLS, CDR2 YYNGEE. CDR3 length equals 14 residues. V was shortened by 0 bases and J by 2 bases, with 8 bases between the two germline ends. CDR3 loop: CASSVGDRNTEAFF. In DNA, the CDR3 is TGTGCCAGCAGCGTAGGAGACAGAAACACTGAAGCTTTCTTT.

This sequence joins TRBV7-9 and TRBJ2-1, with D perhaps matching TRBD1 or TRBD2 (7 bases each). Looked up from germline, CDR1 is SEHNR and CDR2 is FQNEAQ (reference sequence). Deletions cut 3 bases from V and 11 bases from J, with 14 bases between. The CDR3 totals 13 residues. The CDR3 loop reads CASSFTGEGKQFF. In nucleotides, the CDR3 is TGTGCCAGCAGCTTCACAGGGGAGGGGAAGCAGTTCTTC.